This is a list of T cell receptor beta chains from one sample in a study of CD8+ T cells in alopecia areata. Sequenced by immunoSEQ multiplex PCR; TCRdb stores in-frame clones only, minus some. This sample carries over 100,000 clones, around 49% of them seen once, and the ten largest clones take 18%. The sequencing here drew on CD8+ T cells sorted from blood, taken at week 0. All receptors come from a human donor with alopecia areata. The CDR3 runs from the conserved cysteine through the conserved F or W. A D gene is named only where the DNA matches it firmly. Clone sizes are given selectively: once, few, many, or a class where the clone is expanded.

V gene,J gene,D gene,clone size,CDR3 DNA,CDR3 protein
TRBV4-3,TRBJ2-5,TRBD2,.,TGCGCCAGCAGCCAAATCTGGAGCGGGGGAAACCAAGAGACCCAGTACTTC,CASSQIWSGGNQETQYF
TRBV10-2,TRBJ2-1,.,.,TGCGCCAGCAGTCTAAACACCCGGTTCTTC,CASSLNTRFF
TRBV7-3,TRBJ1-1,.,.,TGTGCCAGCAGCCCTCAGGCATGGGGGCTCGAGAACACTGAAGCTTTCTTT,CASSPQAWGLENTEAFF
TRBV27,TRBJ2-7,.,few,TGTGCCAGCGCCACAGGCCCCTACGAGCAGTACTTC,CASATGPYEQYF
TRBV5-6,TRBJ1-6,.,.,TGTGCCAGCAGAGTGAGGGGAATCGGTAATTCACCCCTCCACTTT,CASRVRGIGNSPLHF
TRBV19,TRBJ2-1,TRBD2,few,TGTGCCAGTAGTATCGTAGCGGGGCCCTACAATGAGCAGTTCTTC,CASSIVAGPYNEQFF
TRBV7-2,TRBJ2-7,TRBD1,.,TGTGCCAGCAGCATTTACCGGGACAGCTACGAGCAGTACTTC,CASSIYRDSYEQYF
TRBV19,TRBJ2-7,.,few,TGTGCCAGTAGTTTGGACAGCTCCTACGAGCAGTACTTC,CASSLDSSYEQYF
TRBV29-1,TRBJ1-1,.,few,TGCAGCGTCCTGTTGAACACTGAAGCTTTCTTT,CSVLLNTEAFF
TRBV30,TRBJ1-3,.,.,TGTGCCTGGAGCCCCTCGGGGCAAAGAAACACCATATATTTT,CAWSPSGQRNTIYF